This T cell receptor (beta chain) was retrieved from a study of blood T cell repertoires in COVID-19. Study at large: In each case, the material was cDNA or gDNA derived from T cells, B-cell-depleted T cells, or PBMCs.

Per the original data handling: Counts of nucleated cells, estimated from reference gene primer amplification, were obtained. Profiling relied on immunoSEQ multiplex PCR, and the TCRdb table lists in-frame clones only, not all of them. V, J and clone size reflect that table, while D and trimming were determined from the DNA. The sample records 110,000 or so clones, approximately 85% being singletons. The Seattle patients, enrolled during active infection, were followed longitudinally. The CDR3 consists of 12 residues. Trimming removed 2 bases from V and 7 bases from J, with 3 bases in between. This chain uses TRBV12-3 or TRBV12-4 with TRBJ1-6; D not resolved. This clonotype was sampled from a woman aged 55-70 years with COVID-19, enrolled during active disease. The sample taken for sequencing was peripheral blood. Written as DNA, the CDR3 is TGTGCCAGCAGTTTACAGAATTCACCCCTCCACTTT. It yields the protein CASSLQNSPLHF.